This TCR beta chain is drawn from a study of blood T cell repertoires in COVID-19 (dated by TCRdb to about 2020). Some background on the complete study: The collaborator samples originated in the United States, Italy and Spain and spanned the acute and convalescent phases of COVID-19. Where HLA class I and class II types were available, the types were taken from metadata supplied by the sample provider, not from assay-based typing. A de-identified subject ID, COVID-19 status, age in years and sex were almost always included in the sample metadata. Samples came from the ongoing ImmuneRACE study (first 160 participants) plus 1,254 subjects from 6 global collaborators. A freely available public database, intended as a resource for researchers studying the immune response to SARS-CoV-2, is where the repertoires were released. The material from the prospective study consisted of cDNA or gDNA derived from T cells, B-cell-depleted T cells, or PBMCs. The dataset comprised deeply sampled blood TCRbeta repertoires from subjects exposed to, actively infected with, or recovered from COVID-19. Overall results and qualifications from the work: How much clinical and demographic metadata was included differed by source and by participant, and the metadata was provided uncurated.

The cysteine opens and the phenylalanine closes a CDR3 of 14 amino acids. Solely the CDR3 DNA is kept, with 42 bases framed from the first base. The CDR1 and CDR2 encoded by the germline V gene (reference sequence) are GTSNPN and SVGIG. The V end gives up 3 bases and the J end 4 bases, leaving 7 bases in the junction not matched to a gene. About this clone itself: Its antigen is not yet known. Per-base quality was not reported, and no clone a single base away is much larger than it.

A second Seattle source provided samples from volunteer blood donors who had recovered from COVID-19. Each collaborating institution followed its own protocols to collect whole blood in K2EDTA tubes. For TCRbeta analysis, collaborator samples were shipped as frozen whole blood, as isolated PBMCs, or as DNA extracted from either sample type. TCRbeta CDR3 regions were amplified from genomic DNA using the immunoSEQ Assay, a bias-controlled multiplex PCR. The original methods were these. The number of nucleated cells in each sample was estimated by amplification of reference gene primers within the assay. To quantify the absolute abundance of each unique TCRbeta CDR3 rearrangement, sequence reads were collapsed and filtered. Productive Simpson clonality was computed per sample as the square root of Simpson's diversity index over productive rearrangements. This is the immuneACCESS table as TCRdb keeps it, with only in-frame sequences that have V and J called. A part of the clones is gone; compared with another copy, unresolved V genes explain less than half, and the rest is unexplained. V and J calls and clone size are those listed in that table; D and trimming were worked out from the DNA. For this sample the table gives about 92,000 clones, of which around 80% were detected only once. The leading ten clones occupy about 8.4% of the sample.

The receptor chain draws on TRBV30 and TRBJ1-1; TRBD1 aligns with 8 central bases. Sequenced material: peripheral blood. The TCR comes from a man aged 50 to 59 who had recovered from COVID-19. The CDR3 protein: CAWRAQGAGTEAFF. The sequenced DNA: TGTGCCTGGAGGGCTCAGGGGGCTGGCACTGAAGCTTTCTTT.